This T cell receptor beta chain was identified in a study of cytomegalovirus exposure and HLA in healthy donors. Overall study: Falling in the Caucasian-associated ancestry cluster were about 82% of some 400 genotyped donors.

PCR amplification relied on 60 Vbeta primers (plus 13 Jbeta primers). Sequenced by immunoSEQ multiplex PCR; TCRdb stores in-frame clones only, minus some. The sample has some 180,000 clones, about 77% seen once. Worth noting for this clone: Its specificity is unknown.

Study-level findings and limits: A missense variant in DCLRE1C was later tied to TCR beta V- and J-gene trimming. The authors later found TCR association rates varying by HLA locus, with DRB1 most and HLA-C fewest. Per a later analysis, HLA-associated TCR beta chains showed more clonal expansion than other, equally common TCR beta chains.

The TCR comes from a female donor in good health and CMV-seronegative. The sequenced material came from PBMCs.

The CDR3 here is CASSFGRLVFF. CDR3 sequence (DNA): TGTGCCAGCAGCTTTGGGCGCCTTGTGTTCTTC. The rearrangement uses TRBV5-4 and TRBJ2-1, with unresolved D. Between the trimmed V and J ends, which lost 2 bases and 15 bases, there was a span of 12 bases. The CDR3 runs to 11 residues. From germline, CDR1 is SGHNT and CDR2 YYREEE (reference sequence).